What follows are 11 T cell receptor beta chains derived from one specimen sequenced in a study of T-cell reconstitution after alpha-beta-depleted transplantation in children. Preparation of the TCRbeta library used unique molecular identifiers. TCRdb re-derived calls from the PCR reads in MiXCR, one entry per CDR3 protein. The repertoire consists of approximately 500,000 distinct CDR3 sequences, with roughly 30% occurring once and the leading ten covering 30% to 40%. This sample comprised PBMCs, obtained before TCRalphabeta/CD19-depleted stem cell transplant. The receptors come from a boy younger than two with Wiskott-Aldrich syndrome, due to receive a stem cell transplant.

This clonotype was picked up a small number of times. The V gene is TRBV6-1, the J gene TRBJ1-2; D might be TRBD1 (6 bases). The V end lost 6 bases, the J end lost 7 bases, and 18 bases lay between the germline ends. Looked up from germline, CDR1 is MNHNS and CDR2 is SASEGT. CDR3 length: 14 residues. The chain's CDR3 is CASREQGNLGGYTF. CDR3 DNA: TGTGCCAGCAGAGAACAGGGTAATTTAGGTGGCTACACCTTC.

This clonotype came up a few times. The V call is TRBV10-3, the J call TRBJ2-7, with D tentatively TRBD2 (6 bases). This CDR3 has 17 amino acids. CDR1 and CDR2 from the germline V gene are ENHRY and SYGVKD. Trimming cost V 6 bases and J 3 bases, with 24 bases left between them. CDR3: CAISPRDSLFTYYEQYF. The CDR3 DNA reads TGTGCCATCAGCCCCCGGGACTCCCTATTCACTTACTACGAGCAGTACTTC.

The chain uses TRBV5-1 and TRBJ2-1; 8 nucleotides agree with TRBD2. Unmatched junction bases numbered 9, after V lost 3 bases and J lost 4 bases. Germline loops: CDR1 SGHRS, CDR2 YFSETQ. CDR3 length equals 16 residues. The DNA of the CDR3 is TGCGCCAGCAGCTGGGGGGGCCTAGCGGGTTACAATGAGCAGTTCTTC. It specifies CASSWGGLAGYNEQFF.

This clonotype was detected only a few times. V gene TRBV5-1 combines with J gene TRBJ2-3; D possibly corresponds to TRBD2 (6 bases). Trimming removed 2 bases at V and 0 bases at J, with 16 bases between. The CDR3 runs 17 residues. Germline values: CDR1 SGHRS, CDR2 YFSETQ. The CDR3 DNA is TGCGCCAGCAGCTTCTTCTTTGCGGGACCTAGCACAGATACGCAGTATTTT. Protein: CASSFFFAGPSTDTQYF.

The chain couples TRBV25-1 to TRBJ2-7, with TRBD1 as a possible D gene (6 bases). Germline-derived CDR1 and CDR2 are MGHDK and SYGVNS. The CDR3 extends over 14 amino acids. V was trimmed by 5 bases and J by 0 bases, leaving 11 bases between them. In nucleotides, the CDR3 is TGTGCCAGCAGTCTAGGACAGTACTCCTACGAGCAGTACTTC. It codes for CASSLGQYSYEQYF.

The rearrangement uses TRBV7-2 and TRBJ2-2; maybe TRBD2 (6 bases). Per the germline V gene, CDR1 is SGHTA and CDR2 is FQGNSA. CDR3 length: 14 amino acids. V lost 2 bases and J lost 8, with 12 bases in between. CDR3 region: CASSLIMGGGELFF. The CDR3 coding sequence is TGTGCCAGCAGCTTAATAATGGGGGGAGGGGAGCTGTTTTTT.

The chain joins TRBV11-2 to TRBJ2-5; TRBD2 matches at 10 bases. The V segment lost 5 bases and the J segment 0 bases; nucleotides outside the gene matches: 6. This CDR3 has 16 amino acids. Germline CDR1 and CDR2: SGHAT and FQNNGV. The CDR3 here is CASSGGLAENQETQYF. The CDR3, as DNA: TGTGCCAGCAGCGGTGGACTAGCGGAGAACCAAGAGACCCAGTACTTC.

The chain links TRBV5-1 to TRBJ2-3; tentative D call: TRBD2 (6 bases). Germline V gives CDR1 SGHRS, CDR2 YFSETQ. V lost 3 bases and J lost 0, with 11 bases in between. The CDR3 extends over 15 amino acids. The CDR3 sequence is CASSWRGESTDTQYF. CDR3 nucleotides: TGCGCCAGCAGCTGGAGGGGCGAGAGCACAGATACGCAGTATTTT. The variable domain in full, with the rest retrieved from reference TRBV5-1 and TRBJ2-3, is KAGVTQTPRYLIKTRGQQVTLSCSPISGHRSVSWYQQTPGQGLQFLFEYFSETQRNKGNFPGRFSGRQFSNSRSEMNVSTLELGDSALYLCASSWRGESTDTQYFGPGTRLTVL.

In its sample, this clonotype was seen a few times. The CDR3 does not close with the conserved phenylalanine or tryptophan, likely indicating a read error. The DNA is left out, because the CDR3 cannot be placed on it with certainty; the CDR3 is given as TCRdb lists it. The V gene is TRBV6-1, the J gene TRBJ2-3; no DNA check was done on the table's D call, TRBD2. Germline V gives CDR1 MNHNS, CDR2 SASEGT. With termini counted, the CDR3 has 12 amino acids. The CDR3 here is CASSDKKLAGSI.

The chain employs TRBV5-1 and TRBJ2-3, with 11 nucleotides matching TRBD2. This CDR3 is built from 14 residues. V lost 5 bases, J lost 5 bases, and 4 bases stayed unmatched. CDR1 and CDR2 from the germline V gene are SGHRS and YFSETQ. The CDR3 region has the DNA TGCGCCAGCAGACTAGCGGGAGTCGAAGATACGCAGTATTTT. It encodes CASRLAGVEDTQYF.

This clonotype was counted between two and nine times. The chain combines TRBV5-1 with TRBJ1-2; D gene ambiguous. Trimming removed 5 bases from V and 5 bases from J, with 16 bases in between. Germline V gives CDR1 SGHRS, CDR2 YFSETQ. The CDR3 runs to 14 residues. The CDR3 spells CASRAAIPGYGYTF. In nucleotides, the CDR3 is TGCGCCAGCAGGGCAGCCATACCGGGGTATGGCTACACCTTC.